The 16 T cell receptor beta chains given below trace back to one sample, sequenced in a study of graft-versus-host responses after intestinal transplantation. TCRdb keeps only in-frame clones here, not all; method: immunoSEQ multiplex PCR. The sample gives fewer than 70,000 clones, roughly 92% of which show up once; around 7.1% is in the top ten. Sequenced here: bone marrow, sampled less than 750 days after intestinal transplantation. All receptors derive from a human patient who received an intestinal transplant, so some T cells may come from the graft donor.

The V gene is TRBV11-2, the J gene TRBJ2-3; D not certain. CDR1 is SGHAT, CDR2 FQNNGV, per germline. The V end was cut by 1 base, the J end by 2 bases, with 13 bases between. This CDR3 is built from 16 residues. The CDR3 nucleotides are TGTGCCAGCAGCTTAGGCCGCCGCGCCAACACAGATACGCAGTATTTT. Translated, it gives CASSLGRRANTDTQYF.

The rearrangement uses TRBV2 and TRBJ2-5; possible D gene TRBD2, 7 bases. V dropped 8 bases and J dropped 5 bases, with 12 bases sitting between them. This CDR3 comprises 12 residues. Germline V gene data show CDR1 as SNHLY and CDR2 as FYNNEI. CDR3 coding DNA: TGTGCCAGCGGGGGGGCCCGTGAGACCCAGTACTTC. This codes for CASGGARETQYF. Full variable domain (outside the CDR3, taken from reference TRBV2 and TRBJ2-5): EPEVTQTPSHQVTQMGQEVILRCVPISNHLYFYWYRQILGQKVEFLVSFYNNEISEKSEIFDDQFSVERPDGSNFTLKIRSTKLEDSAMYFCASGGARETQYFGPGTRLLVL.

The rearrangement uses TRBV5-4 and TRBJ2-3; D not resolved. Germline assignment: CDR1 SGHNT and CDR2 YYREEE (reference sequence). The V end was cut by 1 base, the J end by 0 bases, with 9 bases between. This CDR3 region has 15 residues. The CDR3 protein is CASSLYGTSTDTQYF. The CDR3 DNA is TGTGCCAGCAGCTTGTACGGTACTAGCACAGATACGCAGTATTTT.

This chain joins TRBV6-1 and TRBJ1-2, with TRBD1 matching 8 bases. V lost 4 bases and J lost 5; bases outside the gene matches: 3. In germline, CDR1 is MNHNS, CDR2 SASEGT. The CDR3 consists of 13 residues. Here the CDR3 reads CASSVTGDYGYTF. The CDR3 nucleotides read TGTGCCAGCAGTGTGACAGGGGATTATGGCTACACCTTC.

This chain links TRBV7-6 with TRBJ2-1; a weak D match, TRBD2 (6 bases). The CDR3 sequence is 16 residues long. Germline V gene sequence: CDR1 SGHVS, CDR2 FNYEAQ. The V end was cut by 5 bases, the J end by 8 bases, with 22 bases between. CDR3 amino acids: CASSGWDSSDSDEQFF. The CDR3 nucleotides are TGTGCCAGCAGCGGATGGGACTCCTCTGACTCGGATGAGCAGTTCTTC.

This clone was recorded once. The rearrangement joins TRBV6-5 to TRBJ1-3; no definite D call. V lost 4 bases, J lost 0 bases, and 4 bases lay in between. CDR3 size: 13 residues. CDR1 MNHEY and CDR2 SVGAGI come from the germline V gene. The CDR3 nucleotides read TGTGCCAGCAGTTGGGACTCTGGAAACACCATATATTTT. Residues: CASSWDSGNTIYF.

The rearrangement joins TRBV6-6 to TRBJ2-7; possible D gene TRBD1, 6 bases. The CDR3 consists of 15 residues. The V end was cut by 3 bases, the J end by 4 bases, with 16 bases between. Germline V CDR1 and CDR2: MNHNY, SVGAGI (reference sequence). The CDR3 reads CASSYSDSLEYEQYF. CDR3 DNA sequence: TGTGCCAGCAGTTATTCGGACAGCTTAGAGTACGAGCAGTACTTC.

A single count supports this clone. The CDR3 here is CSVEKGGDGNEQYF. The CDR3 nucleotides are TGCAGCGTTGAAAAGGGGGGGGATGGGAACGAGCAGTACTTC. The chain has TRBV29-1 and TRBJ2-7; tentatively, D is TRBD2 (7 bases). Germline CDR1 reads SQVTM; CDR2 reads ANQGSEA. The V end was cut by 2 bases, the J end by 5 bases, with 16 bases between. This CDR3 is 14 amino acids long.

The CDR3: CASSYTGTSGQETQYF. CDR3 nucleotide sequence: TGTGCCAGCAGTTATACCGGGACTAGCGGCCAAGAGACCCAGTACTTC. The rearrangement joins TRBV6-5 to TRBJ2-5; 11 bases map to TRBD2. The J segment lost 1 base and the V segment lost 3 bases, leaving 4 bases of the junction unmatched. The CDR3 has 16 residues. Germline CDR1 is MNHEY and CDR2 is SVGAGI.

The chain recombines TRBV7-9 with TRBJ2-3, with 8 bases matching TRBD2. This CDR3 has 12 amino acids. Trimming took 7 bases from V and 14 from J; bases not matched to a gene: 11. Germline V CDR1 and CDR2: SEHNR, FQNEAQ (reference sequence). This CDR3 is CASMRDLSGGYF. The CDR3 region has the DNA TGTGCCAGCATGAGGGACCTGAGCGGGGGGTATTTT.

Within the sample, this clone is medium-sized. The chain links TRBV28 to TRBJ2-1; 12 nucleotides agree with TRBD2. CDR3 length: 17 residues. Germline values: CDR1 MDHEN, CDR2 SYDVKM. V was pared by 4 bases and J by 4 bases, with 8 bases of the junction left unmatched. The DNA for the CDR3 is TGTGCCAGCAGTTCGAGACTAGCGGGAGTTGTTTACAATGAGCAGTTCTTC. This codes for CASSSRLAGVVYNEQFF. The whole variable domain, remainder taken from reference TRBV28 and TRBJ2-1, is DVKVTQSSRYLVKRTGEKVFLECVQDMDHENMFWYRQDPGLGLRLIYFSYDVKMKEKGDIPEGYSVSREKKERFSLILESASTNQTSMYLCASSSRLAGVVYNEQFFGPGTRLTVL.

The V and J genes are TRBV7-9 and TRBJ2-7; D is unclear. The CDR3 has 14 residues. The germline CDR1 and CDR2 sequences are SEHNR and FQNEAQ (reference sequence). V lost 2 bases to trimming and J lost 2 bases, with 10 bases between them. The CDR3 sequence: CASSLFGDPYEQYF. In nucleotides, the CDR3 is TGTGCCAGCAGCTTATTTGGGGATCCCTACGAGCAGTACTTC.

V is TRBV7-3 and J is TRBJ2-1; tentatively, D is TRBD1 (5 bases). V was pared by 2 bases and J by 5 bases, with 7 bases between. CDR3 length: 13 amino acids. Germline lookup yields CDR1 SGHTA and CDR2 FQGTGA. The CDR3 is CASSLLGHNEQFF. The CDR3 coding sequence is TGTGCCAGCAGCTTACTGGGGCACAATGAGCAGTTCTTC.

The V call is TRBV2, the J call TRBJ1-5; no clear D gene. Germline CDR1 reads SNHLY; CDR2 reads FYNNEI. V shed 7 bases and J shed 6 bases, with 13 bases lying between them. The length of the CDR3 is 13 residues. In DNA, the CDR3 is TGTGCCAGCAAGACGGAACTTGGTCAGCCCCAGCATTTT. Protein: CASKTELGQPQHF.

The table lists this clone with a few counts. The rearrangement uses TRBV5-4 and TRBJ2-1; D may be TRBD1 (6 bases). Germline V gives CDR1 SGHNT, CDR2 YYREEE (reference sequence). Trimming took 2 bases from V and 3 from J, leaving 9 bases between them. CDR3 length: 14 amino acids. This CDR3 reads CASSFADSYNEQFF. The CDR3 region has the DNA TGTGCCAGCAGCTTCGCGGACAGCTACAATGAGCAGTTCTTC.

This sequence joins TRBV9 and TRBJ1-5; 7 bases are shared with TRBD1. This CDR3 has 17 residues. Germline-derived CDR1 and CDR2 are SGDLS and YYNGEE. Trimming removed 5 bases from V and 2 bases from J; junction bases left unmatched: 13. The CDR3 coding sequence is TGTGCCAGCAGTGATCGGGACAGTGCTGAAGGCAATCAGCCCCAGCATTTT. Translated: CASSDRDSAEGNQPQHF.